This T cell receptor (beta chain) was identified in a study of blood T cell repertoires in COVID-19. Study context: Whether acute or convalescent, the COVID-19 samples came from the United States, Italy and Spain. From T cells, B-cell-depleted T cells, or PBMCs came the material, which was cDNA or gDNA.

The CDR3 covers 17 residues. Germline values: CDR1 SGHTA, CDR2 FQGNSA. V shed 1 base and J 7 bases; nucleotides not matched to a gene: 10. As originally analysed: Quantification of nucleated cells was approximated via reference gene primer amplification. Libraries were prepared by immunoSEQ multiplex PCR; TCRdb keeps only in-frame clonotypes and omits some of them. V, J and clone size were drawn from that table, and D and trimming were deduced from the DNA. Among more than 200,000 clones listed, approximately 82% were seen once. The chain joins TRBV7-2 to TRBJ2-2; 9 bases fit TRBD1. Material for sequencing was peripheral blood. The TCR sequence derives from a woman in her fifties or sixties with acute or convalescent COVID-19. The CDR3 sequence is CASSLGPGQGRGGELFF. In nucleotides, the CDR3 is TGTGCCAGCAGCTTAGGTCCTGGACAGGGGCGTGGCGGGGAGCTGTTTTTT.